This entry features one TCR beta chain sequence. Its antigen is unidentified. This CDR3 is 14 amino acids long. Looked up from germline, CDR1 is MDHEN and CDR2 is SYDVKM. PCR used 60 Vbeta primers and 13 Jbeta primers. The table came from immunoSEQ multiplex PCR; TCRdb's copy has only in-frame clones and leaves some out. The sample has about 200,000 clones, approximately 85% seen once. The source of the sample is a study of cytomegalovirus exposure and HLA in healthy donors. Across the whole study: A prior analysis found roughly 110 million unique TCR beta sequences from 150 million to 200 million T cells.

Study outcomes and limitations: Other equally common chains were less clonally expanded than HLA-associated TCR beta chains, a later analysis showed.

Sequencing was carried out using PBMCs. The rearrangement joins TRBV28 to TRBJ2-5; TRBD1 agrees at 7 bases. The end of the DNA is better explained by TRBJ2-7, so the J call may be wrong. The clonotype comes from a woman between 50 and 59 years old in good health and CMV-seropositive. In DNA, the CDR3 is TGTGCCAGCAGTTCAGGGGGAGTGTCTCTCGAGCAGTACTTC. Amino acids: CASSSGGVSLEQYF.